This record concerns one TCR beta chain sequence. The antigen is undetermined. Treatment denoted: oral pan-JAK inhibitor, 5-10 mg twice daily. Once RNA had been extracted, it was reverse transcribed into cDNA to act as the sequencing template. Libraries were prepared by immunoSEQ multiplex PCR; TCRdb keeps only in-frame clonotypes and omits some of them. The table lists roughly 190,000 clones, approximately 60% of them singletons. This sample is part of a study of CD8+ T cells in alopecia areata. Study-level background: Severity of treated patients was scored by affected scalp percentage.

Study findings and constraints: Patients shared TCRs less clearly than mice did, possibly for HLA-related reasons. Persistence in scalp and blood during tofacitinib was observed for many expanded lesional clones.

Germline CDR1 and CDR2: ENHRY and SYGVKD. This CDR3 has 12 residues. With 3 bases removed from V and 2 bases from J, the gap between germline ends came to 4 bases. The chain uses TRBV10-3 and TRBJ1-2; D gene uncertain. Sample: CD4+ T cells sorted from blood, taken at week 4, from a patient treated with tofacitinib. This sequence was found in a human donor with alopecia areata. The DNA for the CDR3 is TGTGCCATCAGTGACAGAAACTATGGCTACACCTTC. It translates to CAISDRNYGYTF.